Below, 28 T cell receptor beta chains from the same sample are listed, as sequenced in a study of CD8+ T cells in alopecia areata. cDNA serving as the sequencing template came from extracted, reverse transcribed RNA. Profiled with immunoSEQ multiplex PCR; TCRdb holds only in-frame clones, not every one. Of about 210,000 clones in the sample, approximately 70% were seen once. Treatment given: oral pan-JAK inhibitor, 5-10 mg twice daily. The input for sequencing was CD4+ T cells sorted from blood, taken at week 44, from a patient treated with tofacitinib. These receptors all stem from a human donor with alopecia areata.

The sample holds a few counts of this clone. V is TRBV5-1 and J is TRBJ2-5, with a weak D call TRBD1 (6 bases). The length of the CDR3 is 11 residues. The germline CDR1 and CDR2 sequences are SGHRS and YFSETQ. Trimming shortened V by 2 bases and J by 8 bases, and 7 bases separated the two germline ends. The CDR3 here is CASSLGGTQYF. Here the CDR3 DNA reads TGCGCCAGCAGCTTAGGGGGTACCCAGTACTTC.

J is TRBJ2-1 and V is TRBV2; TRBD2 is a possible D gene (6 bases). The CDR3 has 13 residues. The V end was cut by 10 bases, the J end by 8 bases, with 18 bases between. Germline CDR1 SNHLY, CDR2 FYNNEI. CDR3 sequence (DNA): TGTGCCACCCGCACGGGGGTTGCAGATGAGCAGTTCTTC. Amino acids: CATRTGVADEQFF.

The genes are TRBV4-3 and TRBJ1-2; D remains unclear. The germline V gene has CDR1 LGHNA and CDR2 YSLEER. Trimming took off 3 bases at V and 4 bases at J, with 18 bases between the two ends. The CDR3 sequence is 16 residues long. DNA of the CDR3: TGCGCCAGCAGCCAGGCAGTAGTGTCCATAATCTATGGCTACACCTTC. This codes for CASSQAVVSIIYGYTF.

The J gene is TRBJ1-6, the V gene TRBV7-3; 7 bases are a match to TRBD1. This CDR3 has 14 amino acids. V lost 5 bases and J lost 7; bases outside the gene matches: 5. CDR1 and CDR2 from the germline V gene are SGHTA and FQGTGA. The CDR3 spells CASSPGTDNSPLHF. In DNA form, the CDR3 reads TGTGCCAGCAGCCCTGGGACAGACAATTCACCCCTCCACTTT.

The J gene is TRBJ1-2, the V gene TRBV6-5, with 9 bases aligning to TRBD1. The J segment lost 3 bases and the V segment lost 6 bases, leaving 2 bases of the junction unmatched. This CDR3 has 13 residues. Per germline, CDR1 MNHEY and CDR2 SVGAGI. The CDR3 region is CASRRDRDYGYTF. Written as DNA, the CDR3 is TGTGCCAGCAGAAGGGACAGGGACTATGGCTACACCTTC.

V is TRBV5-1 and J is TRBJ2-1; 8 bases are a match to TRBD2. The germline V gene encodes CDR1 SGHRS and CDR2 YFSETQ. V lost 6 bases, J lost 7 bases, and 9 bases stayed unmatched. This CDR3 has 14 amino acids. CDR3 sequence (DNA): TGCGCCAGCAAGTTCGGGGGGGCCAAGAATGAGCAGTTCTTC. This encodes CASKFGGAKNEQFF.

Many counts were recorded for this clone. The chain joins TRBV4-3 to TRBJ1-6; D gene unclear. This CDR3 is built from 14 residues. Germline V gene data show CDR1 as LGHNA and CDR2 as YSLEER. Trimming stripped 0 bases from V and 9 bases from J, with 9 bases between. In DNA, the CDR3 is TGCGCCAGCAGCCAAGATGGGAGAGGTTCACCCCTCCACTTT. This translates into CASSQDGRGSPLHF.

CDR3 nucleotides: TGCGCCAGCAGCCAAGAAAAGGGGGAGACCCAGTACTTC. This gives the protein CASSQEKGETQYF. The rearrangement uses TRBV4-3 and TRBJ2-5; tentatively, D is TRBD1 (5 bases). Germline loops: CDR1 LGHNA, CDR2 YSLEER. Trimming shortened V by 0 bases and J by 5 bases, and 7 bases separated the two germline ends. The CDR3 loop spans 13 amino acids.

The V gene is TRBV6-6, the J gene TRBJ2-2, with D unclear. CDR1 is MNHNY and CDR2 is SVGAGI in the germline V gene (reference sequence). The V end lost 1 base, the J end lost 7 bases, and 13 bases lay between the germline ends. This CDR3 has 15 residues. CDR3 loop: CASSYFGPSSGELFF. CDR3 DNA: TGTGCCAGCAGTTACTTCGGACCAAGCAGCGGGGAGCTGTTTTTT.

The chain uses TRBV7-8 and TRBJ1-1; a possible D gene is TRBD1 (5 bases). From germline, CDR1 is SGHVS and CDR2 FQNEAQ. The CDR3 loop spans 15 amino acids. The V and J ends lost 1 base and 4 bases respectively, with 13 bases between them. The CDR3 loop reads CASSLGGIGSTEAFF. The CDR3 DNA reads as TGTGCCAGCAGCTTAGGGGGGATTGGGTCCACTGAAGCTTTCTTT. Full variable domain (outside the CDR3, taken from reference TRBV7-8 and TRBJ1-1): GAGVSQSPRYKVAKRGQDVALRCDPISGHVSLFWYQQALGQGPEFLTYFQNEAQLDKSGLPSDRFFAERPEGSVSTLKIQRTQQEDSAVYLCASSLGGIGSTEAFFGQGTRLTVV.

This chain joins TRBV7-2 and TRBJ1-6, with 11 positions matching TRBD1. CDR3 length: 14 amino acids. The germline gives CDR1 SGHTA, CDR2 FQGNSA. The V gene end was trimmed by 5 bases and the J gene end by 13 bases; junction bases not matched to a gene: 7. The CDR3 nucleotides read TGTGCCAGCAGCACCGGACAGGGGGCGGGGCCCCTCCACTTT. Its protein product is CASSTGQGAGPLHF.

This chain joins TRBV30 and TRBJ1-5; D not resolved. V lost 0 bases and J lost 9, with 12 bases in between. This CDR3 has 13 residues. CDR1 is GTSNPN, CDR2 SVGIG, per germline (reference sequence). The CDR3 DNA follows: TGTGCCTGGAGTGTAGGACCAACCCGGCCCCAGCATTTT. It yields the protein CAWSVGPTRPQHF.

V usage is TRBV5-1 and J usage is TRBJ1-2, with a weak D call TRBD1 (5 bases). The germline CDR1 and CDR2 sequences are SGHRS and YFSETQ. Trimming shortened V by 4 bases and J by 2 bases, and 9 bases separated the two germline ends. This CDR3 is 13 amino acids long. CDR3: CASSPQENYGYTF. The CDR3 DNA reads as TGCGCCAGCAGCCCACAGGAAAACTATGGCTACACCTTC.

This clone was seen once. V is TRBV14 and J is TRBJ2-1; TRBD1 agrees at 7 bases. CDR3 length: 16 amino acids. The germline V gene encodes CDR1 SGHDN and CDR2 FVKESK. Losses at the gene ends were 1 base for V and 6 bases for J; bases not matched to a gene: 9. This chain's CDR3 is CASSQGGVTGSNEQFF. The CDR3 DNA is TGTGCCAGCAGCCAAGGAGGGGTGACAGGGTCCAATGAGCAGTTCTTC.

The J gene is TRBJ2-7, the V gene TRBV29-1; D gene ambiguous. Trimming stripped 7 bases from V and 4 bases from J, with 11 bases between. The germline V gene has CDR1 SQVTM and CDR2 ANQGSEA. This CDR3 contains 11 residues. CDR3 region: CSGLDKYEQYF. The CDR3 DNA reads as TGCAGCGGTCTAGACAAATACGAGCAGTACTTC.

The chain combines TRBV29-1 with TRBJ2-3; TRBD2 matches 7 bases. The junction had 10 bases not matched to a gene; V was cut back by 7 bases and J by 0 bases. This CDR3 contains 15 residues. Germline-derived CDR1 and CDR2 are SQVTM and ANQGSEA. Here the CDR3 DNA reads TGCAGCGCCACCAAACTAGCGATTAGCACAGATACGCAGTATTTT. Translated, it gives CSATKLAISTDTQYF.

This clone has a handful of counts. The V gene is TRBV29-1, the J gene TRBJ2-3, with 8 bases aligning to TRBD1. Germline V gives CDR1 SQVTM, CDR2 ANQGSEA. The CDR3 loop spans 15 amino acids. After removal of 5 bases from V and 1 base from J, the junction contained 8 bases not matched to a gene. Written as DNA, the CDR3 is TGCAGCGTTCCACCCGAGGACAGGGGCACAGATACGCAGTATTTT. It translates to CSVPPEDRGTDTQYF.

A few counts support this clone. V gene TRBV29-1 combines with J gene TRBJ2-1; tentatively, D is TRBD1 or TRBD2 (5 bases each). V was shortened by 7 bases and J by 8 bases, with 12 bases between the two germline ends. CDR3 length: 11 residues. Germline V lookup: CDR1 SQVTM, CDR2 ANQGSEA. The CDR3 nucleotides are TGCAGCGGGGGGTTTCGGGATGAGCAGTTCTTC. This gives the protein CSGGFRDEQFF.

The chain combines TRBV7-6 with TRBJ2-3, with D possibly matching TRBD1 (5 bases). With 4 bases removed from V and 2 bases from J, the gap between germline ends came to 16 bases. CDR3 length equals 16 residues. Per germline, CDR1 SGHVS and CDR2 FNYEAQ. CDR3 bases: TGTGCCAGCAGCTCACGTTGGGGCGGCACCACAGATACGCAGTATTTT. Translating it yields CASSSRWGGTTDTQYF.

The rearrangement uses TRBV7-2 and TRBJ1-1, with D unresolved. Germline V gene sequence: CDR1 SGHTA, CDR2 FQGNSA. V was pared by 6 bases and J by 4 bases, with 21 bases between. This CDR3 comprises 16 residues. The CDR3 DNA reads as TGTGCCAGCAGTTCTATAAGGTCGGGGTCGGGCACTGAAGCTTTCTTT. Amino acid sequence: CASSSIRSGSGTEAFF.

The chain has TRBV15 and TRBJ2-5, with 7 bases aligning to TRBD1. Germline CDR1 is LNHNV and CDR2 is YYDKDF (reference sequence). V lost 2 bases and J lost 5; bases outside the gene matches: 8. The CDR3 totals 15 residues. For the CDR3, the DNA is TGTGCCACCAGCAGATACAGGGGATCGGGGGAGACCCAGTACTTC. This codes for CATSRYRGSGETQYF. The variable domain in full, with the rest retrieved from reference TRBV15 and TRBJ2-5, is DAMVIQNPRYQVTQFGKPVTLSCSQTLNHNVMYWYQQKSSQAPKLLFHYYDKDFNNEADTPDNFQSRRPNTSFCFLDIRSPGLGDTAMYLCATSRYRGSGETQYFGPGTRLLVL.

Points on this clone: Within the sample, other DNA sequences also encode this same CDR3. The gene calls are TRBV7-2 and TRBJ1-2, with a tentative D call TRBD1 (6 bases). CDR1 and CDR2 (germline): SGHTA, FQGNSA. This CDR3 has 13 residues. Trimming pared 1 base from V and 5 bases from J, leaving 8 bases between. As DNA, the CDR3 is TGTGCCAGCAGCTTAGGGACAGAATATGGCTACACCTTC. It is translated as CASSLGTEYGYTF.

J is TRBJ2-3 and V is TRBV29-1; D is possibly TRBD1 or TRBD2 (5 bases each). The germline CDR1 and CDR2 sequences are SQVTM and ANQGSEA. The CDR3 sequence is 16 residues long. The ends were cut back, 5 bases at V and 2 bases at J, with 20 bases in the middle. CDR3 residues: CSVQEWGSTHTDTQYF. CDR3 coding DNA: TGCAGCGTTCAGGAATGGGGGAGCACTCACACAGATACGCAGTATTTT.

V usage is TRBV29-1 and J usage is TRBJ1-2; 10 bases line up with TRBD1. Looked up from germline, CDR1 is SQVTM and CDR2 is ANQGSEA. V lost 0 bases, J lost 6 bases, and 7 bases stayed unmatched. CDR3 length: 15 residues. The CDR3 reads CSVEEGRDRGNGYTF. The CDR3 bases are TGCAGCGTTGAAGAAGGCCGGGACAGGGGAAATGGCTACACCTTC.

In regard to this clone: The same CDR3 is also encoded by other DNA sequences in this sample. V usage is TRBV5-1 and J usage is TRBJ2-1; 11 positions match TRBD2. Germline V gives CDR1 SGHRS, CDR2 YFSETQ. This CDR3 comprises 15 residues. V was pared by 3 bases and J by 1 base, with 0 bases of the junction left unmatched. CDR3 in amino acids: CASSSSGGSYNEQFF. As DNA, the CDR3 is TGCGCCAGCAGCTCTAGCGGGGGGTCCTACAATGAGCAGTTCTTC. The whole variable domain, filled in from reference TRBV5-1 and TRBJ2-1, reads KAGVTQTPRYLIKTRGQQVTLSCSPISGHRSVSWYQQTPGQGLQFLFEYFSETQRNKGNFPGRFSGRQFSNSRSEMNVSTLELGDSALYLCASSSSGGSYNEQFFGPGTRLTVL.

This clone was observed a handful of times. The CDR3 sequence is CASSSTLQGPGRTF. The CDR3 nucleotides read TGTGCCAGCAGTTCCACTCTACAGGGTCCGGGTCGCACCTTC. This chain joins TRBV28 and TRBJ1-2, with D possibly being TRBD1 (6 bases). Germline V gene lookup returns CDR1 MDHEN and CDR2 SYDVKM. The CDR3 totals 14 residues. V was cut by 4 bases and J by 13 bases, with 22 bases left in between.

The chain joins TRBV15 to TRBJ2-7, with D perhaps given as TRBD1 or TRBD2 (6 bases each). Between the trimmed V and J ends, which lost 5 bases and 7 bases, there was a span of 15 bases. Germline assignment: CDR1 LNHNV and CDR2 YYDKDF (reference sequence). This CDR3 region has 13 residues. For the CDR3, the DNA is TGTGCCACCAGCGTCGTGGGGGCGGGGGAGCAGTACTTC. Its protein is CATSVVGAGEQYF.

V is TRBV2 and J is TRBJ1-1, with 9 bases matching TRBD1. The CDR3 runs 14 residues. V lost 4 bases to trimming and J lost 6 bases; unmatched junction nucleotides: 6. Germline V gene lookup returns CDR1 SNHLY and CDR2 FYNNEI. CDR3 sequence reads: CASSARQGGAEAFF. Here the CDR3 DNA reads TGTGCCAGCAGTGCCCGACAGGGGGGGGCTGAAGCTTTCTTT.